This T cell receptor (beta chain) is drawn from a study of CD8 T cells in Susac syndrome. This clonotype was detected only once. Sequencing of TCR beta covered CD8+ and CD4+ T cells obtained from blood. This CDR3 is 15 amino acids long. Germline CDR1 is LGHDT and CDR2 is YNNKEL (reference sequence). The V end lost 0 bases, the J end lost 3 bases, and 11 bases lay between the germline ends. About 0.5 to 1 ug RNA was reverse transcribed with random hexamers. In TCRdb, the immunoSEQ multiplex PCR reads were re-called with MiXCR into one record per CDR3 protein. Seen here are 200,000 or so distinct CDR3 sequences, over 90% observed once, and the top ten hold about 0.15%.

The sequence came from a human donor with Susac syndrome. The chain links TRBV3-1 to TRBJ1-2; no clear D. The sequenced material came from CD8+ T cells from PBMCs. CDR3 sequence reads: CASSQEFRMDYGYTF. Here the CDR3 DNA reads TGTGCCAGCAGCCAAGAATTTAGGATGGACTATGGCTACACCTTC.